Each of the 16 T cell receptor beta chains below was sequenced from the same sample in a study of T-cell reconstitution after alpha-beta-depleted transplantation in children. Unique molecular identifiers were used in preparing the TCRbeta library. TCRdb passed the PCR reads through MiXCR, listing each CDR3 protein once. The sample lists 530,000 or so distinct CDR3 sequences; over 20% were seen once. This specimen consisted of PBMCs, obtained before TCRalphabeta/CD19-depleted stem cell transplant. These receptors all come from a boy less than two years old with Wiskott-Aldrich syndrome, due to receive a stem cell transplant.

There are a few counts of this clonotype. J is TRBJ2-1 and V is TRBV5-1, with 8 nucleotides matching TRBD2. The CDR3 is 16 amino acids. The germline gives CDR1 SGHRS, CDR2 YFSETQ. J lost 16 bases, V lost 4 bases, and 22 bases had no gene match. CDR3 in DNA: TGCGCCAGCAGCCTCCGACTTGAGCGGGGGACCGGTAGGGATTTCTTC. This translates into CASSLRLERGTGRDFF.

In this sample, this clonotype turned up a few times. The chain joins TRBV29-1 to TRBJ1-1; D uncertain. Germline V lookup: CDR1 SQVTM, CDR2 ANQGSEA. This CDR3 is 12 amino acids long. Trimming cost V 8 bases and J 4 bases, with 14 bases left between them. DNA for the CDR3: TGCAGCACCCTTAGGGAATCCACTGAAGCTTTCTTT. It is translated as CSTLRESTEAFF.

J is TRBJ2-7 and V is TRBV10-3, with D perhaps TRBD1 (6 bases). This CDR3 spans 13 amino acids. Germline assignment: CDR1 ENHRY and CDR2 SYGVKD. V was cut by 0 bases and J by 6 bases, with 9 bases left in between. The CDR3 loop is CAISESQGSEQYF. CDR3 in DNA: TGTGCCATCAGTGAGTCACAGGGCTCCGAGCAGTACTTC.

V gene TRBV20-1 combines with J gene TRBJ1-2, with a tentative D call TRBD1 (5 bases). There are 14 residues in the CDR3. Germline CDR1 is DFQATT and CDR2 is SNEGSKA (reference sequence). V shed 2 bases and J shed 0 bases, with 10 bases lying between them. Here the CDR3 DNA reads TGCAGTGCTAGATCTGGGGACCCTAACTATGGCTACACCTTC. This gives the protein CSARSGDPNYGYTF.

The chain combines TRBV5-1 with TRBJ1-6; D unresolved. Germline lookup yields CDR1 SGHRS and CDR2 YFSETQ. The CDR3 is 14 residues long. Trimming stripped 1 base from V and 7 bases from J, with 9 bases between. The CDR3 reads CASSLSRINSPLHF. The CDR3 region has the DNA TGCGCCAGCAGCTTGAGTCGGATAAATTCACCCCTCCACTTT.

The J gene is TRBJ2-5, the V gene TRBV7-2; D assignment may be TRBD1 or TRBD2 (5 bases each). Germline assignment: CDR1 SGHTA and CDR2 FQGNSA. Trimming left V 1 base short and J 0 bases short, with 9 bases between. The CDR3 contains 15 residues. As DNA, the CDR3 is TGTGCCAGCAGCTTAGGGGGGAGCGACCAAGAGACCCAGTACTTC. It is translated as CASSLGGSDQETQYF. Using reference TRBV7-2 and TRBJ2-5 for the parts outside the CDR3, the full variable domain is GAGVSQSPSNKVTEKGKDVELRCDPISGHTALYWYRQSLGQGLEFLIYFQGNSAPDKSGLPSDRFSAERTGGSVSTLTIQRTQQEDSAVYLCASSLGGSDQETQYFGPGTRLLVL.

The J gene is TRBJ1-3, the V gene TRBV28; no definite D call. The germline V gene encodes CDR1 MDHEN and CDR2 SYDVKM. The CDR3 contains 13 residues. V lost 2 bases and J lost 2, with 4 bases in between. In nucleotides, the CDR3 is TGTGCCAGCAGTTTACCGGCTGGAAACACCATATATTTT. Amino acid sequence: CASSLPAGNTIYF.

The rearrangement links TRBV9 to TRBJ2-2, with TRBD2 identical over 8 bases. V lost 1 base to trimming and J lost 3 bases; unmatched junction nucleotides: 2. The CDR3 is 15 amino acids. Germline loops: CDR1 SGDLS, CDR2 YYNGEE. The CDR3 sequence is CASSVTSGYTGELFF. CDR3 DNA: TGTGCCAGCAGCGTAACTAGCGGATACACCGGGGAGCTGTTTTTT. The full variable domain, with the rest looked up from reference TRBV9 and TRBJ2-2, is DSGVTQTPKHLITATGQRVTLRCSPRSGDLSVYWYQQSLDQGLQFLIQYYNGEERAKGNILERFSAQQFPDLHSELNLSSLELGDSALYFCASSVTSGYTGELFFGEGSRLTVL.

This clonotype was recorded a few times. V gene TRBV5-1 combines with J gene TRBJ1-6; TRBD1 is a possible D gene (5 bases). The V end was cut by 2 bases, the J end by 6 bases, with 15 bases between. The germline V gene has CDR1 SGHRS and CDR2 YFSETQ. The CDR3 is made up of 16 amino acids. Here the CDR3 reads CASSFNRDFPNSPLHF. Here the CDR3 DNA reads TGCGCCAGCAGCTTCAACCGGGACTTTCCTAATTCACCCCTCCACTTT.

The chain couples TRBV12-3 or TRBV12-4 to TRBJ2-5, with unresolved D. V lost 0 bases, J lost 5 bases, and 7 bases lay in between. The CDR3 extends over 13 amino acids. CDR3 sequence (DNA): TGTGCCAGCAGTTTAGCATCGGTTGAGACCCAGTACTTC. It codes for CASSLASVETQYF.

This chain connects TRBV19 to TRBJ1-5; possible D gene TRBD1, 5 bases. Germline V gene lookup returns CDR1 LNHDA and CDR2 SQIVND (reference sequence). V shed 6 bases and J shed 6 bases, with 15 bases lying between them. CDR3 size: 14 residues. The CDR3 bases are TGTGCCAGTAGAAAAGCCACCGGGGGTCAGCCCCAGCATTTT. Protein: CASRKATGGQPQHF. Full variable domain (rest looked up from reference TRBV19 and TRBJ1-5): DGGITQSPKYLFRKEGQNVTLSCEQNLNHDAMYWYRQDPGQGLRLIYYSQIVNDFQKGDIAEGYSVSREKKESFPLTVTSAQKNPTAFYLCASRKATGGQPQHFGDGTRLSIL.

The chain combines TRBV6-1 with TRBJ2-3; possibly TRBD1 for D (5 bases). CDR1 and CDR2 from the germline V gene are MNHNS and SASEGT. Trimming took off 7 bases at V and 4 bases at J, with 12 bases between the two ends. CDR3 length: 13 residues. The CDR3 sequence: CASTRKGPDTQYF. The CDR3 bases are TGTGCCAGCACCCGAAAGGGGCCAGATACGCAGTATTTT.

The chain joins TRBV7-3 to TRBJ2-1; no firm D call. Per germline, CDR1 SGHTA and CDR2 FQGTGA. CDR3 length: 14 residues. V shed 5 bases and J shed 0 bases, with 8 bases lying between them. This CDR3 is CASSKKGSYNEQFF. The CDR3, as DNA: TGTGCCAGCAGCAAAAAAGGCTCCTACAATGAGCAGTTCTTC.

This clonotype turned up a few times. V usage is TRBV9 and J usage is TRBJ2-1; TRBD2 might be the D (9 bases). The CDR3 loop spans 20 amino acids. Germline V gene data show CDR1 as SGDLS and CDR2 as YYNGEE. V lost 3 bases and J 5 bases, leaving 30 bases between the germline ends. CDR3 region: CASSGQDRVIAGEGHNEQFF. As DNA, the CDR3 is TGTGCCAGCAGCGGCCAGGACAGGGTAATAGCGGGAGAGGGCCACAATGAGCAGTTCTTC.

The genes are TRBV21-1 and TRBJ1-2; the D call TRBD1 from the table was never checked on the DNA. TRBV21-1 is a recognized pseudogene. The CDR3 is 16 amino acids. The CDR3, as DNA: TGTGCCAGCAGCAAAGCGCATGTTCGGGGACGGGATGGCTACACCTTC. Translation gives CASSKAHVRGRDGYTF.

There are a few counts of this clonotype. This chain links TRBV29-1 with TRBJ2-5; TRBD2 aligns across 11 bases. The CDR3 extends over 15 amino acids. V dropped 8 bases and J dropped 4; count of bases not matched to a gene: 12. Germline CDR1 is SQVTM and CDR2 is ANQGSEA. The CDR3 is CSTRLGLAGGETQYF. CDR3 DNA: TGCAGCACAAGGCTGGGGCTAGCGGGAGGAGAGACCCAGTACTTC. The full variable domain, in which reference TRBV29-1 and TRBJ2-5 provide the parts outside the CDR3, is SAVISQKPSRDICQRGTSLTIQCQVDSQVTMMFWYRQQPGQSLTLIATANQGSEATYESGFVIDKFPISRPNLTFSTLTVSNMSPEDSSIYLCSTRLGLAGGETQYFGPGTRLLVL.